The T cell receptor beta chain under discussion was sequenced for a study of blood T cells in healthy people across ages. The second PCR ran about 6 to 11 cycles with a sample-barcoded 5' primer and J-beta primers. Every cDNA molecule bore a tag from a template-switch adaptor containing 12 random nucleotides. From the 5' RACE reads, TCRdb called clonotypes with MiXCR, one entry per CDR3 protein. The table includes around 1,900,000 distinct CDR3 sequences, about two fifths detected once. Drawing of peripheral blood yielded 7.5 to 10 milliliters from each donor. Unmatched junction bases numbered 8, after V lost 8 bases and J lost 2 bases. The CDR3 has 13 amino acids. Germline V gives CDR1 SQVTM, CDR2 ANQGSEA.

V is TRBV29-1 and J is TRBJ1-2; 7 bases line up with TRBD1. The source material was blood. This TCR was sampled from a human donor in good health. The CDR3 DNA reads TGCAGCATTGGGACAGCCGAAAACTATGGCTACACCTTC. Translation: CSIGTAENYGYTF.